This entry lists 19 T cell receptor beta chains sequenced from one sample in a study of blood T cell repertoires in COVID-19. TCRdb keeps only in-frame clones here, not all; method: immunoSEQ multiplex PCR. The data show about 130,000 clones, more than 70% seen once. Source material: peripheral blood. Source of these receptors: a man in his 70s with acute or convalescent COVID-19.

The V and J genes are TRBV5-1 and TRBJ2-3; TRBD2 matches 9 bases. The ends lost 4 bases at V and 4 bases at J; junction bases unmatched: 10. The CDR3 loop spans 16 amino acids. Germline V gene sequence: CDR1 SGHRS, CDR2 YFSETQ. This CDR3 reads CASSGGLALFADTQYF. Here the CDR3 DNA reads TGCGCCAGCAGCGGAGGACTAGCGCTTTTTGCAGATACGCAGTATTTT.

This rearrangement joins TRBV7-2 to TRBJ2-3; D unresolved. Germline lookup yields CDR1 SGHTA and CDR2 FQGNSA. The V end lost 8 bases, the J end lost 3 bases, and 9 bases lay between the germline ends. The CDR3 sequence is 12 residues long. The CDR3, as DNA: TGTGCCAGCTCGGCGGCTACAGATACGCAGTATTTT. This translates into CASSAATDTQYF.

The CDR3 loop reads CASSPGLPRSYNEQFF. The CDR3 nucleotides read TGCGCCAGCAGCCCTGGACTCCCCCGCTCCTACAATGAGCAGTTCTTC. The rearrangement uses TRBV5-1 and TRBJ2-1, with D tentatively TRBD2 (5 bases). Germline CDR1 reads SGHRS; CDR2 reads YFSETQ. The V gene lost 4 bases and the J gene lost 0 bases, with 14 bases spanning the gap. The CDR3 covers 16 residues.

In this sample, this clone turned up once. This chain joins TRBV19 and TRBJ1-5; tentatively, D is TRBD1 (5 bases). This CDR3 is built from 16 residues. V shed 2 bases and J shed 4 bases, with 15 bases lying between them. CDR1 and CDR2 (germline): LNHDA, SQIVND (reference sequence). CDR3 in DNA: TGTGCCAGTAGTATACGGCCCCCAGGGTCGAATCAGCCCCAGCATTTT. Protein product: CASSIRPPGSNQPQHF.

The chain has TRBV19 and TRBJ2-5, with 8 nucleotides matching TRBD1. The V gene's germline CDR1 is LNHDA and CDR2 SQIVND (reference sequence). The CDR3 has 19 amino acids. V dropped 1 base and J dropped 1; count of bases not matched to a gene: 14. The chain's CDR3 is CASSIGYGTGNVFQETQYF. DNA of the CDR3: TGTGCCAGTAGTATAGGTTACGGGACAGGCAATGTCTTCCAAGAGACCCAGTACTTC. The whole variable domain, remainder taken from reference TRBV19 and TRBJ2-5, is DGGITQSPKYLFRKEGQNVTLSCEQNLNHDAMYWYRQDPGQGLRLIYYSQIVNDFQKGDIAEGYSVSREKKESFPLTVTSAQKNPTAFYLCASSIGYGTGNVFQETQYFGPGTRLLVL.

DNA for the CDR3: TGTGCCAGCAGTGAAGCGCTCGGGAGGGGGAACTATGGCTACACCTTC. Translated, it gives CASSEALGRGNYGYTF. This chain uses TRBV6-1 with TRBJ1-2; possible D gene TRBD1, 6 bases. This CDR3 is 16 amino acids long. The germline V gene has CDR1 MNHNS and CDR2 SASEGT. The V end was cut by 0 bases, the J end by 2 bases, with 13 bases between.

This rearrangement joins TRBV10-3 to TRBJ1-3; D uncertain. This CDR3 region has 13 residues. Looked up from germline, CDR1 is ENHRY and CDR2 is SYGVKD. The V gene lost 4 bases and the J gene lost 4 bases, with 8 bases spanning the gap. CDR3 coding DNA: TGTGCCATCAGTGTGAACAAGGGAAACACCATATATTTT. Its translation: CAISVNKGNTIYF.

The chain combines TRBV7-2 with TRBJ1-2, with a weak D call TRBD1 (5 bases). V was shortened by 1 base and J by 7 bases, with 16 bases between the two germline ends. CDR1 and CDR2 from the germline V gene are SGHTA and FQGNSA. This CDR3 is built from 15 residues. The chain's CDR3 is CASSLDGGQGLGYTF. The CDR3 DNA follows: TGTGCCAGCAGCTTAGATGGTGGCCAGGGCCTTGGCTACACCTTC.

The chain combines TRBV5-1 with TRBJ1-5; the match to TRBD1 covers 9 bases. V lost 4 bases, J lost 6 bases, and 14 bases stayed unmatched. The CDR3 length is 17 residues. Germline V gene data show CDR1 as SGHRS and CDR2 as YFSETQ. Here the CDR3 DNA reads TGCGCCAGCAGCCCGCCCGGGGACAGGGAGCAAAGTCAGCCCCAGCATTTT. Translation gives CASSPPGDREQSQPQHF.

This chain uses TRBV6-5 with TRBJ2-7, with 7 bases aligning to TRBD1. Trimming cost V 7 bases and J 6 bases; bases outside gene matches: 9. This CDR3 spans 13 amino acids. Germline lookup yields CDR1 MNHEY and CDR2 SVGAGI. In DNA, the CDR3 is TGTGCCAGCACCGTGACGACAGGGACCGAGCAGTACTTC. The encoded protein is CASTVTTGTEQYF.

The chain is built from TRBV3-1 (or the pseudogene TRBV3-2) and TRBJ2-5, with TRBD1 matching 9 bases. Unmatched junction bases numbered 4, after V lost 2 bases and J lost 3 bases. This CDR3 has 15 amino acids. CDR1 and CDR2 (germline): LGHDT, YNNKEL (reference sequence). CDR3 sequence: CASSQTGTGKETQYF. Written as DNA, the CDR3 is TGTGCCAGCAGCCAAACCGGGACAGGGAAAGAGACCCAGTACTTC.

CDR3 sequence reads: CATSFAGDQETQYF. Written as DNA, the CDR3 is TGTGCCACCAGCTTTGCGGGGGACCAAGAGACCCAGTACTTC. The chain has TRBV15 and TRBJ2-5; 7 bases line up with TRBD2. The CDR3 contains 14 residues. Germline CDR1 LNHNV, CDR2 YYDKDF (reference sequence). After removal of 5 bases from V and 0 bases from J, the junction contained 3 bases not matched to a gene. Together with reference TRBV15 and TRBJ2-5, the CDR3 gives the full variable domain: DAMVIQNPRYQVTQFGKPVTLSCSQTLNHNVMYWYQQKSSQAPKLLFHYYDKDFNNEADTPDNFQSRRPNTSFCFLDIRSPGLGDTAMYLCATSFAGDQETQYFGPGTRLLVL.

The gene calls are TRBV5-1 and TRBJ1-5; 7 bases line up with TRBD1. The CDR3 is 19 residues long. Trimming removed 6 bases from V and 0 bases from J; junction bases left unmatched: 18. Germline CDR1 and CDR2: SGHRS and YFSETQ. For the CDR3, the DNA is TGCGCCAGCATCCCCCGACAGGGCCCGGGGGGGTATAGCAATCAGCCCCAGCATTTT. It specifies CASIPRQGPGGYSNQPQHF.

The chain recombines TRBV5-1 with TRBJ2-7; perhaps TRBD1 as D (6 bases). The CDR3 contains 15 residues. Trimming shortened V by 0 bases and J by 2 bases, and 12 bases separated the two germline ends. Germline values: CDR1 SGHRS, CDR2 YFSETQ. The CDR3 is CASSLGDRLAYEQYF. DNA of the CDR3: TGCGCCAGCAGCTTGGGCGACAGGTTGGCCTACGAGCAGTACTTC.

The CDR3, as DNA: TGCAGTGCTAGTGCCTCGGCGGGGACAGGAGGTCAGCCCCAGCATTTT. Encoded protein: CSASASAGTGGQPQHF. The V gene is TRBV20-1, the J gene TRBJ1-5; 8 bases are shared with TRBD1. CDR1 and CDR2 from the germline V gene are DFQATT and SNEGSKA (reference sequence). This CDR3 is 16 amino acids long. With 3 bases clipped from V and 6 bases from J, the junction kept 13 bases outside the gene matches.

Details on this clone: A read error may produce the germline difference seen at one junction end. This chain joins TRBV7-8 and TRBJ2-7, with TRBD2 matching 9 bases. Germline CDR1 is SGHVS and CDR2 is FQNEAQ. The CDR3 totals 18 residues. DNA of the CDR3: TGTGCCGGCAGCCAAAAGGGAGCTTCAGCTAGCGGGGAGTACGAGCAGTACTTC. Amino acids: CAGSQKGASASGEYEQYF. Using reference TRBV7-8 and TRBJ2-7 for the parts outside the CDR3, the full variable domain is GAGVSQSPRYKVAKRGQDVALRCDPISGHVSLFWYQQALGQGPEFLTYFQNEAQLDKSGLPSDRFFAERPEGSVSTLKIQRTQQEDSAVYLCAGSQKGASASGEYEQYFGPGTRLTVT.

The genes are TRBV7-6 and TRBJ1-2; TRBD1 is a possible D gene (5 bases). V was trimmed by 4 bases and J by 3 bases, leaving 21 bases between them. The CDR3 totals 17 residues. Germline CDR1 SGHVS, CDR2 FNYEAQ. CDR3: CASSSKGPGVWDYGYTF. The CDR3 coding sequence is TGTGCCAGCAGCTCCAAGGGACCGGGGGTCTGGGACTATGGCTACACCTTC.

The V call is TRBV2, the J call TRBJ1-1; no definite D call. The V gene lost 8 bases and the J gene lost 0 bases, with 13 bases spanning the gap. From germline, CDR1 is SNHLY and CDR2 FYNNEI. The CDR3 runs 14 residues. CDR3 sequence: CASVPDNMNTEAFF. DNA for the CDR3: TGTGCCAGCGTTCCCGACAACATGAACACTGAAGCTTTCTTT.

This clone was counted a few times. The CDR3 reads CASSFSAAGYTF. CDR3 DNA: TGTGCCAGCAGCTTCAGCGCGGCAGGCTACACCTTC. The chain combines TRBV5-6 with TRBJ1-2; D gene unclear. Trimming shortened V by 2 bases and J by 8 bases, and 10 bases separated the two germline ends. The CDR3 consists of 12 residues. From germline, CDR1 is SGHDT and CDR2 YYEEEE.